The 27 T cell receptor beta chains given below trace back to one sample, sequenced in a study of Ad26.COV2.S vaccination and SARS-CoV-2 variants. TCRdb keeps only in-frame clones here, not all; method: immunoSEQ multiplex PCR. The sample includes some 450,000 clones, roughly 88% of them seen just once. Sample treatment: some 20 received Ad26.COV2.S at low or high dose, single or two shots; about 5 received placebo; per-sample allocation not given. Day 63 following the first vaccine or placebo injection was when the samples were taken. Here the sequenced sample was peripheral blood, taken in a trial of Ad26.COV2.S vaccine versus placebo. The receptors come from a person aged 18-60 years who received the Ad26.COV2.S COVID-19 vaccine or a placebo.

This chain links TRBV20-1 with TRBJ2-1, with D possibly being TRBD2 (6 bases). The germline gives CDR1 DFQATT, CDR2 SNEGSKA (reference sequence). CDR3 length: 11 residues. The V end lost 3 bases, the J end lost 9 bases, and 9 bases lay between the germline ends. In DNA, the CDR3 is TGCAGTGCTAGCTGGGGAGGTGAGCAGTTCTTC. It yields the protein CSASWGGEQFF.

This chain connects TRBV6-6 to TRBJ2-5; TRBD2 aligns across 8 bases. With 5 bases clipped from V and 5 bases from J, the junction kept 13 bases outside the gene matches. CDR3 length: 16 residues. Germline V gene lookup returns CDR1 MNHNY and CDR2 SVGAGI (reference sequence). CDR3 protein: CASSPPGGRSLETQYF. The CDR3 nucleotides are TGTGCCAGCAGTCCTCCGGGGGGGCGGTCACTCGAGACCCAGTACTTC.

This clone was seen more than once but under ten times. The chain combines TRBV7-9 with TRBJ1-4; no definite D call. CDR1 is SEHNR, CDR2 FQNEAQ, per germline (reference sequence). The CDR3 has 17 amino acids. Deletions cut 1 base from V and 4 bases from J, with 16 bases between. The CDR3 here is CASSLVGSTEDNEKLFF. The CDR3 nucleotides read TGTGCCAGCAGCTTAGTTGGGTCGACGGAGGATAATGAAAAACTGTTTTTT.

This clone was seen once. This sample also contains other DNA sequences that code for the same CDR3. The rearrangement uses TRBV28 and TRBJ2-7; the D is unclear. The length of the CDR3 is 12 residues. From germline, CDR1 is MDHEN and CDR2 SYDVKM. Trimming removed 3 bases at V and 0 bases at J, with 3 bases between. The CDR3 sequence is CASSFGSYEQYF. The CDR3, as DNA: TGTGCCAGCAGTTTCGGCTCCTACGAGCAGTACTTC.

This sequence joins TRBV7-2 and TRBJ1-5, with 8 bases aligning to TRBD1. The CDR3 consists of 14 residues. Germline CDR1 SGHTA, CDR2 FQGNSA. After removal of 5 bases from V and 7 bases from J, the junction contained 7 bases not matched to a gene. CDR3 amino acids: CASSHPGGGQPQHF. CDR3 nucleotide sequence: TGTGCCAGCAGCCATCCAGGGGGCGGACAGCCCCAGCATTTT.

The chain is built from TRBV7-2 and TRBJ2-1, with unresolved D. The CDR3 spans 12 residues. Trimming stripped 3 bases from V and 6 bases from J, with 6 bases between. CDR1 and CDR2 from the germline V gene are SGHTA and FQGNSA. The CDR3 sequence: CASSFSVNEQFF. The CDR3 coding sequence is TGTGCCAGCAGCTTCAGTGTCAATGAGCAGTTCTTC.

This chain uses TRBV6-5 with TRBJ2-7; possible D gene TRBD2, 6 bases. Between the trimmed V and J ends, which lost 11 bases and 6 bases, there was a span of 20 bases. The CDR3 is made up of 13 amino acids. Germline V gives CDR1 MNHEY, CDR2 SVGAGI. CDR3 coding DNA: TGTGCCGGCCAGACCTCGGGAGCCGGCGAGCAGTACTTC. Translating it yields CAGQTSGAGEQYF.

The rearrangement links TRBV13 to TRBJ2-1; 9 bases are shared with TRBD1. With V trimmed by 5 bases and J by 4 bases, 9 bases remained unmatched. Germline V CDR1 and CDR2: PRHDT, FYEKMQ (reference sequence). This CDR3 is 16 amino acids long. CDR3 sequence: CASSTGWDREYNEQFF. The CDR3 nucleotides read TGTGCCAGCAGCACGGGGTGGGACAGGGAATACAATGAGCAGTTCTTC.

The chain has TRBV28 and TRBJ2-5; 8 bases agree with TRBD2. Trimming took 4 bases from V and 5 from J; bases not matched to a gene: 12. Germline V gene data show CDR1 as MDHEN and CDR2 as SYDVKM. The CDR3 totals 16 residues. DNA of the CDR3: TGTGCCAGCAGTTCTCCCGGGAGGGCCTTGGGGGAGACCCAGTACTTC. It specifies CASSSPGRALGETQYF.

This clone appeared once. This rearrangement joins TRBV27 to TRBJ1-6; no firm D call. Germline CDR1 reads MNHEY; CDR2 reads SMNVEV (reference sequence). Trimming took 4 bases from V and 0 from J, leaving 10 bases between them. This CDR3 contains 16 residues. CDR3 amino acids: CASSSRSSSYNSPLHF. CDR3 in DNA: TGTGCCAGCAGTTCCCGATCTAGCTCCTATAATTCACCCCTCCACTTT.

The gene calls are TRBV5-1 and TRBJ2-7; 7 bases agree with TRBD1. Losses at the gene ends were 0 bases for V and 2 bases for J; bases not matched to a gene: 2. The CDR3 covers 14 residues. Germline V gene sequence: CDR1 SGHRS, CDR2 YFSETQ. Written as DNA, the CDR3 is TGCGCCAGCAGCTTGGGGGACAGACCCTACGAGCAGTACTTC. Translating it yields CASSLGDRPYEQYF.

The chain employs TRBV15 and TRBJ1-2, with 9 bases fitting TRBD1. Germline V lookup: CDR1 LNHNV, CDR2 YYDKDF (reference sequence). CDR3 size: 15 residues. The ends lost 5 bases at V and 5 bases at J; junction bases unmatched: 9. The CDR3 DNA reads TGTGCCACCAGCGGAAGACAGGGGGTGTATTATGGCTACACCTTC. Amino acid sequence: CATSGRQGVYYGYTF. The full variable domain, with the rest looked up from reference TRBV15 and TRBJ1-2, is DAMVIQNPRYQVTQFGKPVTLSCSQTLNHNVMYWYQQKSSQAPKLLFHYYDKDFNNEADTPDNFQSRRPNTSFCFLDIRSPGLGDTAMYLCATSGRQGVYYGYTFGSGTRLTVV.

The table lists this clone with a count of one. The chain links TRBV4-1 to TRBJ2-7, with a tentative D call TRBD2 (6 bases). V was pared by 1 base and J by 6 bases, with 16 bases between. The CDR3 totals 15 residues. CDR1 is MGHRA and CDR2 is YSYEKL in the germline V gene. The CDR3 sequence: CASSQVEGRVAEQYF. CDR3 bases: TGCGCCAGCAGCCAAGTGGAGGGCAGGGTCGCCGAGCAGTACTTC.

This sequence joins TRBV6-5 and TRBJ2-3; TRBD1 agrees at 9 bases. Germline CDR1 is MNHEY and CDR2 is SVGAGI. This CDR3 spans 12 amino acids. The V and J ends lost 5 bases and 10 bases, in that order; junction bases with no gene match: 4. The CDR3 loop reads CASSPGTGSQYF. The DNA of the CDR3 is TGTGCCAGCAGTCCCGGGACAGGGTCGCAGTATTTT.

The V gene is TRBV19, the J gene TRBJ2-3; 7 nucleotides agree with TRBD2. Germline CDR1 reads LNHDA; CDR2 reads SQIVND (reference sequence). The ends lost 10 bases at V and 5 bases at J; junction bases unmatched: 3. The CDR3 runs 11 residues. The CDR3 reads CATIAGDTQYF. The CDR3 DNA follows: TGTGCCACCATAGCGGGAGATACGCAGTATTTT.

The V and J genes are TRBV25-1 and TRBJ1-2; perhaps TRBD1 as D (5 bases). Germline CDR1 and CDR2: MGHDK and SYGVNS. The length of the CDR3 is 16 residues. Trimming removed 4 bases at V and 4 bases at J, with 19 bases between. The CDR3 DNA follows: TGTGCCAGCAGTGGGCCCTTTGGGGGGATGGGCTATGGCTACACCTTC. Amino acid sequence: CASSGPFGGMGYGYTF.

V is TRBV7-2 and J is TRBJ2-4; TRBD2 matches at 7 bases. CDR3 length: 17 residues. V gave up 3 bases and J gave up 1 base; unmatched junction bases: 9. Germline V gene lookup returns CDR1 SGHTA and CDR2 FQGNSA. CDR3 amino acids: CASSFQGGRGAKNIQYF. The CDR3 coding sequence is TGTGCCAGCAGCTTCCAGGGAGGGCGGGGGGCCAAAAACATTCAGTACTTC.

The CDR3 reads CASSIGLAGNYEQYF. The CDR3 DNA follows: TGTGCCAGCAGCATCGGACTAGCGGGAAACTACGAGCAGTACTTC. V is TRBV13 and J is TRBJ2-7, with 12 bases matching TRBD2. The V and J ends lost 5 bases and 3 bases, in that order; junction bases with no gene match: 5. The CDR3 spans 15 residues. Germline CDR1 PRHDT, CDR2 FYEKMQ (reference sequence).

The V gene is TRBV14, the J gene TRBJ2-1; 8 bases line up with TRBD2. The germline V gene has CDR1 SGHDN and CDR2 FVKESK. V lost 7 bases, J lost 0 bases, and 14 bases stayed unmatched. The CDR3 consists of 18 residues. This CDR3 is CASTQLPIAGPSYNEQFF. In DNA, the CDR3 is TGTGCCAGCACTCAACTCCCCATAGCGGGGCCCTCCTACAATGAGCAGTTCTTC.

Regarding this clone: Other DNA sequences in the sample encode the same CDR3. The rearrangement links TRBV5-4 to TRBJ1-2; TRBD1 is a possible D gene (5 bases). Trimming shortened V by 4 bases and J by 7 bases, and 11 bases separated the two germline ends. CDR1 and CDR2 from the germline V gene are SGHNT and YYREEE (reference sequence). The CDR3 is 12 residues long. The CDR3 here is CASSTVGGGYTF. The CDR3 coding sequence is TGTGCCAGCAGCACCGTCGGGGGTGGCTACACCTTC.

CDR3 bases: TGTGCCAGCAGCTTAGCAATAGGGAATGAGCAGTTCTTC. It codes for CASSLAIGNEQFF. The gene calls are TRBV11-2 and TRBJ2-1; D ambiguous. Germline loops: CDR1 SGHAT, CDR2 FQNNGV. CDR3 length: 13 amino acids. Between the trimmed V and J ends, which lost 1 base and 7 bases, there was a span of 8 bases.

This chain joins TRBV10-3 and TRBJ2-5; perhaps TRBD2 as D (5 bases). Germline-derived CDR1 and CDR2 are ENHRY and SYGVKD. Trimming took off 0 bases at V and 4 bases at J, with 15 bases between the two ends. CDR3 length: 16 residues. CDR3 residues: CAISESISGHRETQYF. CDR3 coding DNA: TGTGCCATCAGTGAGTCGATCAGCGGTCATAGAGAGACCCAGTACTTC.

This rearrangement joins TRBV27 to TRBJ2-1; 7 nucleotides agree with TRBD2. The CDR3 is made up of 16 amino acids. Germline CDR1 MNHEY, CDR2 SMNVEV (reference sequence). V shed 4 bases, J shed 6 bases, and the junction held 12 bases outside the gene matches. Here the CDR3 reads CASSYGGGPPRNEQFF. The CDR3 DNA reads as TGTGCCAGCAGTTATGGGGGAGGGCCTCCCCGCAATGAGCAGTTCTTC.

V gene TRBV14 combines with J gene TRBJ1-2; 8 bases fit TRBD1. The germline CDR1 and CDR2 sequences are SGHDN and FVKESK. The CDR3 totals 16 residues. Trimming took 6 bases from V and 4 from J; bases not matched to a gene: 13. This CDR3 is CASSEQNRGKIYGYTF. CDR3 bases: TGTGCCAGCAGTGAACAGAACAGGGGGAAGATCTATGGCTACACCTTC. Full variable domain (outside the CDR3, taken from reference TRBV14 and TRBJ1-2): EAGVTQFPSHSVIEKGQTVTLRCDPISGHDNLYWYRRVMGKEIKFLLHFVKESKQDESGMPNNRFLAERTGGTYSTLKVQPAELEDSGVYFCASSEQNRGKIYGYTFGSGTRLTVV.

The CDR3 DNA is TGTGCCAGCAGTCGCCGGGACAGGGGCCCCGAGCAGTACTTC. This encodes CASSRRDRGPEQYF. This rearrangement joins TRBV28 to TRBJ2-7, with 10 bases fitting TRBD1. The V and J ends lost 5 bases and 6 bases, in that order; junction bases with no gene match: 7. Per the germline V gene, CDR1 is MDHEN and CDR2 is SYDVKM. The CDR3 loop spans 14 amino acids. The complete variable domain, with remaining parts taken from reference TRBV28 and TRBJ2-7, reads DVKVTQSSRYLVKRTGEKVFLECVQDMDHENMFWYRQDPGLGLRLIYFSYDVKMKEKGDIPEGYSVSREKKERFSLILESASTNQTSMYLCASSRRDRGPEQYFGPGTRLTVT.

The chain employs TRBV5-5 and TRBJ1-2; TRBD1 is a possible D gene (6 bases). Trimming removed 4 bases at V and 2 bases at J, with 18 bases between. The CDR3 has 16 amino acids. Germline CDR1 SGHKS, CDR2 YYEKEE (reference sequence). CDR3 protein: CASSPHSGTRNYGYTF. As DNA, the CDR3 is TGTGCCAGCAGCCCTCATTCCGGGACACGAAACTATGGCTACACCTTC.

CDR3 amino acids: CASSLNPIRTEAFF. The CDR3 DNA sequence: TGTGCCAGCAGCTTGAATCCCATCCGTACTGAAGCTTTCTTT. The V call is TRBV5-6, the J call TRBJ1-1, with D unresolved. In germline, CDR1 is SGHDT, CDR2 YYEEEE. Deletions cut 1 base from V and 5 bases from J, with 12 bases between. The CDR3 length is 14 residues.